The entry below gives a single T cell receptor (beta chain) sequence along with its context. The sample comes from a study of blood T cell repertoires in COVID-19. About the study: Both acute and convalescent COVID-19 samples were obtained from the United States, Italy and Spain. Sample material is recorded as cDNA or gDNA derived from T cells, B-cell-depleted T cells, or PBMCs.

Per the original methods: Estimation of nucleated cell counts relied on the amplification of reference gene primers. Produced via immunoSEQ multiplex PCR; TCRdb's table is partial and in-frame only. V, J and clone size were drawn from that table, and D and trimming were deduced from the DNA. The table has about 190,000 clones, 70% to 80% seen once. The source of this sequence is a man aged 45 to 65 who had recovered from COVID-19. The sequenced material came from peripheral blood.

CDR3 DNA: TGCAGCGTTGAAGATTGGGGCCCCAACACCGGGGAGCTGTTTTTT. As protein: CSVEDWGPNTGELFF. The chain is built from TRBV29-1 and TRBJ2-2; D may be TRBD1 (5 bases). V gave up 0 bases and J gave up 2 bases, with 10 bases separating them. CDR1 SQVTM and CDR2 ANQGSEA come from the germline V gene. The CDR3 loop spans 15 amino acids.